Sequencing of this T cell receptor beta chain was carried out in a study of blood T cell repertoires in COVID-19. Losses at the gene ends were 6 bases for V and 1 base for J; bases not matched to a gene: 2. Per germline, CDR1 SQVTM and CDR2 ANQGSEA. The length of the CDR3 is 13 residues. In the source study's methods: The authors estimated nucleated cell counts from reference gene primer amplification. Using immunoSEQ multiplex PCR, the repertoire was profiled, and TCRdb retains in-frame clones only, with some absent. That table supplies the V and J calls and clone size; D and trimming were determined from the DNA. The sample consists of around 100,000 clones, 90% of them appearing once.

The sequenced sample was peripheral blood. This TCR was sampled from a man aged 50 or older with acute or convalescent COVID-19. This chain uses TRBV29-1 with TRBJ2-2; 7 bases agree with TRBD1. CDR3 in DNA: TGCAGCGTCGGACAGGTGAACACCGGGGAGCTGTTTTTT. It specifies CSVGQVNTGELFF.